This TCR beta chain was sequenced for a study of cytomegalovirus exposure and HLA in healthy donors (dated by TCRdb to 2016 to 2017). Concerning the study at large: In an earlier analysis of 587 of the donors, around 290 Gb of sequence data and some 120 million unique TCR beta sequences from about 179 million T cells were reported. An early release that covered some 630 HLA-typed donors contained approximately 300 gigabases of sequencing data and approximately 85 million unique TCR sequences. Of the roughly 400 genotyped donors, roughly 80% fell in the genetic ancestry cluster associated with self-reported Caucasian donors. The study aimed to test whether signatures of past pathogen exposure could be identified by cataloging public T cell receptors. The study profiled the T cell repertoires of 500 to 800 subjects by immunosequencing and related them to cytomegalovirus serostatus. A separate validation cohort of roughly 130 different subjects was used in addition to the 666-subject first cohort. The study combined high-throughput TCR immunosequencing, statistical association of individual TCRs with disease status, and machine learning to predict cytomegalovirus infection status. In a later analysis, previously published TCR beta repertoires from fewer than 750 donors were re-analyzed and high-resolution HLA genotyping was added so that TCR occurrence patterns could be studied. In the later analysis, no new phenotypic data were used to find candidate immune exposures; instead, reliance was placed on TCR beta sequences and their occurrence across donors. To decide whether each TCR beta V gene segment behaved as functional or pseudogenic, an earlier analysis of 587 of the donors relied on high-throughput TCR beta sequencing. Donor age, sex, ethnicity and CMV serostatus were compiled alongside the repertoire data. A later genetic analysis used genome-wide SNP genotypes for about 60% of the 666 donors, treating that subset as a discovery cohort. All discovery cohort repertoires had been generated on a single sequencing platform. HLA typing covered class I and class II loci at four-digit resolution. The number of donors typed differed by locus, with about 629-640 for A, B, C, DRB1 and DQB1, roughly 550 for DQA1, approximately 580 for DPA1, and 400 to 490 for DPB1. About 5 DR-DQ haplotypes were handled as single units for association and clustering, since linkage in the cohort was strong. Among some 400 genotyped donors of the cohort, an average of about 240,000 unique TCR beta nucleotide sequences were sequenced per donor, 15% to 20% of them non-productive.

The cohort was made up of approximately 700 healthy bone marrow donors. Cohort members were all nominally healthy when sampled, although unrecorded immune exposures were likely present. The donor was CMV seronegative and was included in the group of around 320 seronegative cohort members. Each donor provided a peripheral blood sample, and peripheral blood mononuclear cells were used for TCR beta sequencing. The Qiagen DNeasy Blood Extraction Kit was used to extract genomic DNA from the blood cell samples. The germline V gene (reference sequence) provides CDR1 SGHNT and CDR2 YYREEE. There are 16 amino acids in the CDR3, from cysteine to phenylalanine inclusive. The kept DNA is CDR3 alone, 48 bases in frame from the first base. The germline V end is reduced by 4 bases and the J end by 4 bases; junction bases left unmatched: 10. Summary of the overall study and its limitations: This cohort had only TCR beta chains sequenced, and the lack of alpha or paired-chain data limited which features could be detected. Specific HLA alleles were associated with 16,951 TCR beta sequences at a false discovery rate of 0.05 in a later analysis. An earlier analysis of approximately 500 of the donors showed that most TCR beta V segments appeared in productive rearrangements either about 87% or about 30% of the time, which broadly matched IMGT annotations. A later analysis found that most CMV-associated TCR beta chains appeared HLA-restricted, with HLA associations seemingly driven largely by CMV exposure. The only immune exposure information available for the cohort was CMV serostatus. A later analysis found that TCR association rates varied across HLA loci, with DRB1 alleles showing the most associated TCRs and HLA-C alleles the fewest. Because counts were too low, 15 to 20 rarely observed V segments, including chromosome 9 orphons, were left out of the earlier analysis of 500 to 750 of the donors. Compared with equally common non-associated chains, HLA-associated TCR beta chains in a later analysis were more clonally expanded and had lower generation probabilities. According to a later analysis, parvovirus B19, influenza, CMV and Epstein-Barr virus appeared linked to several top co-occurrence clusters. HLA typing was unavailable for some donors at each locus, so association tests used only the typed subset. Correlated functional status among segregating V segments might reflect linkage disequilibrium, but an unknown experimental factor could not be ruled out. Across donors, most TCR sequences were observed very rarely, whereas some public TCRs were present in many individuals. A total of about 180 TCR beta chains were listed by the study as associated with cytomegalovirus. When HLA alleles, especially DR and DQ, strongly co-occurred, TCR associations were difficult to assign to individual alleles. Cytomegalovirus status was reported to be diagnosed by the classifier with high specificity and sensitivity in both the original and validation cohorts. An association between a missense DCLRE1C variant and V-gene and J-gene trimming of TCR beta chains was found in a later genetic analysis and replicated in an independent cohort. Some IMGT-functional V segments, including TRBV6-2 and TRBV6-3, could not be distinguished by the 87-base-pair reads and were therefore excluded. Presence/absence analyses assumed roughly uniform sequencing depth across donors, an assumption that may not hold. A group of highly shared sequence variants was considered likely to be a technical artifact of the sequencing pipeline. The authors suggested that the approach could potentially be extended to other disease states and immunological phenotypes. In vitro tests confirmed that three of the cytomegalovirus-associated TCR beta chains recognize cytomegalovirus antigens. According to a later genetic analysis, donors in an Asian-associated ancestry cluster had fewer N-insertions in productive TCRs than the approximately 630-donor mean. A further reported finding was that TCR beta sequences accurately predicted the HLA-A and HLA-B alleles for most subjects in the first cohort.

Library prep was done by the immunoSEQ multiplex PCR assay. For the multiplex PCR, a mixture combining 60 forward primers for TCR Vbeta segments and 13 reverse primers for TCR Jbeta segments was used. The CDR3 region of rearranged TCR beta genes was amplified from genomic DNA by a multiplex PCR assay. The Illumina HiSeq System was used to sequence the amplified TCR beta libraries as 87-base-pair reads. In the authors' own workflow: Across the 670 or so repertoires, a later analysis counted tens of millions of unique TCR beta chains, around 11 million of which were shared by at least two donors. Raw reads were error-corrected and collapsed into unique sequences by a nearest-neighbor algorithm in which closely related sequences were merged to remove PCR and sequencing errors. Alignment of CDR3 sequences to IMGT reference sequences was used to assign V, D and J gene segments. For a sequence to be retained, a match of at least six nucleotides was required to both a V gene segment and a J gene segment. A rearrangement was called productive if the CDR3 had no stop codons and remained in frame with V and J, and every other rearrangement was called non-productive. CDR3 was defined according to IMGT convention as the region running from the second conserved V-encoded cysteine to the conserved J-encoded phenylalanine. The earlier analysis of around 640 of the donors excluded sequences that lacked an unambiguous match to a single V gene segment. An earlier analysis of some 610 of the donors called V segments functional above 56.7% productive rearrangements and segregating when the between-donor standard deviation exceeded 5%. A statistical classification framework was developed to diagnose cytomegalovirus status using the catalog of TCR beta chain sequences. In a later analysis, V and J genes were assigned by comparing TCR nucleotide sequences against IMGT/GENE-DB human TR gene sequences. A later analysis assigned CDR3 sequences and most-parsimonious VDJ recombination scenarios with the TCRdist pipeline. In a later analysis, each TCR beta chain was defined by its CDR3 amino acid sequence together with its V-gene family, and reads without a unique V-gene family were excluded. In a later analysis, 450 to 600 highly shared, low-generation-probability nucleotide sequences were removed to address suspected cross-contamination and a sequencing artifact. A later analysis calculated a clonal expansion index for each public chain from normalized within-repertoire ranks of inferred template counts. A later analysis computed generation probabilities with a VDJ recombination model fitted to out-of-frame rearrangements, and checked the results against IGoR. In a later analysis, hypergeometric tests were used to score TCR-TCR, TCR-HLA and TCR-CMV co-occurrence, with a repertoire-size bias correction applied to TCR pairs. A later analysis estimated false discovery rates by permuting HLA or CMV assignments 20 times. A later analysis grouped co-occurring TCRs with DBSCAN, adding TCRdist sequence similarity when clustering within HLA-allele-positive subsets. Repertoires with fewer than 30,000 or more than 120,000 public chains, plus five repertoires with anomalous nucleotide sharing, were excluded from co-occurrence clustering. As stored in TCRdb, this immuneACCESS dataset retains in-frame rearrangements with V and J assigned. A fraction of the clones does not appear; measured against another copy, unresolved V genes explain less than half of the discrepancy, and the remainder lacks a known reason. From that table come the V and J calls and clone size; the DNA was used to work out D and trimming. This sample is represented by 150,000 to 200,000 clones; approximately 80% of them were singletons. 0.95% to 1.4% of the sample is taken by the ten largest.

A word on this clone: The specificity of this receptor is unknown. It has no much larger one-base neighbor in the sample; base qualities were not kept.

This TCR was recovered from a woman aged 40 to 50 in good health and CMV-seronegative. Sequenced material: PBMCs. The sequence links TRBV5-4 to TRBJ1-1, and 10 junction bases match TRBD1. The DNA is TGTGCCAGCAGCCCGGCGGGTGGACAGGGGGGCACTGAAGCTTTCTTT. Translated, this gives CASSPAGGQGGTEAFF.